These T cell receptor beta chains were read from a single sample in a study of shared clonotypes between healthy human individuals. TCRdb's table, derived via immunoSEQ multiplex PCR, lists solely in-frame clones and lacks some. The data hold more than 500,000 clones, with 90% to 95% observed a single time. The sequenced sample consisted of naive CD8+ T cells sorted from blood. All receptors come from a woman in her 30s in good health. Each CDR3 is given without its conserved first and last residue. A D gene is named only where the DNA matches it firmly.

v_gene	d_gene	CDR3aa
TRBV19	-	ASSIQSSYEQY
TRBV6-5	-	ASKLTATYEQY
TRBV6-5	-	ASSYGLGGGYGYT
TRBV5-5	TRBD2	ASSSLSLAGGPSYEQY
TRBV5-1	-	ASSYVLSGANVLT
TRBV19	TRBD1	ASNVLRGDEKLF
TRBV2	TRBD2	ASSEAIPGASGRTETQY
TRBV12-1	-	ASSLGTGGLACRGYEQY
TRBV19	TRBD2	ASSKTSGRADEQF
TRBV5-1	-	ASSFWQNTGELF
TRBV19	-	ASRKAGGNTEAF
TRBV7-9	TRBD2	ASSLSGTSDEQF
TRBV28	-	ATIGGLFYEQY
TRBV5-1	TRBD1	ASSLGPQGIFYEQY
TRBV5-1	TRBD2	ASRPQPLSGSFHEQY
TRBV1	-	TSSQDCSGTPDTQY
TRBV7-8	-	ASSKPGGAYAEAF
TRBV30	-	AWSTGTGNTEAF
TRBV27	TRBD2	ASSLKGLAGDLFFHEQY
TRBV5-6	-	ASSLGGDHEQY
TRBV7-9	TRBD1	ASSPMGQMNTEAF
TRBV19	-	ASSIAGYGYT
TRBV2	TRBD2	ASSQAGVSNTGELF
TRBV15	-	ATSRDRNYQPQH
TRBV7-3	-	ASSFGTSVADTQY
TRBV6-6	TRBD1	ASSYLDRGHRWY
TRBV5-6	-	ASSLGRSYEQY
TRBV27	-	ASSFGQENTEAF
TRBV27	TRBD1	ASRSGTGVGEAF
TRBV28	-	ASTREGRGNQPQH
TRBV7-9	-	ASSSQTSPTYNEQF
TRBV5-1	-	ASRGDGINTEAF
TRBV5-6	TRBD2	ASSYSGTSPHTQY
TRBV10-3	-	AISGTETYEQY
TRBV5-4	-	ASSVQNQPQH
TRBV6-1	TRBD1	ASSEVRTGGSEAF
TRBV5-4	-	ASSWTALGELF
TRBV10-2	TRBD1	ASNPTGKTYEQY
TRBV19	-	ASSPPWRPAGSRTDTQY
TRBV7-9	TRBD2	ASSLAAGANYEQY
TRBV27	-	ASSLRGQEAF
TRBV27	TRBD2	ASSIPSGNWF
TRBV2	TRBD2	ASSDGAGEADTQY
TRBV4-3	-	ASSQVVEGRNYGYT
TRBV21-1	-	ASSLIGVVTGELF
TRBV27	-	ASSWQGSTEAF
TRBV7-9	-	ASSLESDYKETQY